The 21 T cell receptor beta chains reported below all come from one sample, sequenced in a study of PD-1 blockade in classical Hodgkin lymphoma. Relapse after autologous stem cell transplantation occurred in every patient, and brentuximab vedotin exposure varied. TCRdb keeps only in-frame clones here, not all; method: immunoSEQ multiplex PCR. The repertoire has about 46,000 clones, approximately 70% of them found once; the top ten carry approximately 10%. The material sequenced was peripheral blood mononuclear cells (PBMCs), taken at baseline. The receptors stem from a human donor with classical Hodgkin lymphoma.

This clone was counted a single time. The V and J genes are TRBV4-1 and TRBJ2-1, with 11 bases matching TRBD2. Trimming cost V 4 bases and J 9 bases; bases outside gene matches: 8. This CDR3 has 15 amino acids. Looked up from germline, CDR1 is MGHRA and CDR2 is YSYEKL. The CDR3 region has the DNA TGCGCCAGCAGCCTTAGCGGGGGGGCAGTTGGTGAGCAGTTCTTC. This encodes CASSLSGGAVGEQFF.

V gene TRBV7-3 combines with J gene TRBJ2-3, with a possible D match to TRBD2 (6 bases). Trimming stripped 5 bases from V and 6 bases from J, with 21 bases between. Germline values: CDR1 SGHTA, CDR2 FQGTGA. The CDR3 covers 16 residues. In DNA, the CDR3 is TGTGCCAGCAGCCCCACCCTCCATGGGGCGGGGGATACGCAGTATTTT. Amino acids: CASSPTLHGAGDTQYF. Combining the CDR3 with reference TRBV7-3 and TRBJ2-3 gives the whole variable domain GAGVSQTPSNKVTEKGKYVELRCDPISGHTALYWYRQSLGQGPEFLIYFQGTGAADDSGLPNDRFFAVRPEGSVSTLKIQRTERGDSAVYLCASSPTLHGAGDTQYFGPGTRLTVL.

The rearrangement uses TRBV5-4 and TRBJ2-7, with TRBD2 matching over 8 bases. The ends lost 5 bases at V and 3 bases at J; junction bases unmatched: 4. The CDR3 length is 13 residues. Germline V gives CDR1 SGHNT, CDR2 YYREEE (reference sequence). CDR3 nucleotides: TGTGCCAGCAGTACGGGACTAGTCTACGAGCAGTACTTC. Translated: CASSTGLVYEQYF.

The chain joins TRBV11-3 to TRBJ2-7, with D uncertain. V dropped 0 bases and J dropped 0 bases, with 9 bases sitting between them. CDR1 is SGHNT and CDR2 is YENEEA in the germline V gene. The CDR3 runs 15 residues. CDR3 amino acids: CASSLESFGSYEQYF. CDR3 nucleotides: TGTGCCAGCAGCTTAGAAAGTTTCGGCTCCTACGAGCAGTACTTC.

The gene calls are TRBV6-6 and TRBJ1-3, with D possibly being TRBD1 (6 bases). Deletions cut 6 bases from V and 0 bases from J, with 15 bases between. CDR3 length: 16 residues. Germline V gene sequence: CDR1 MNHNY, CDR2 SVGAGI (reference sequence). The CDR3 nucleotides are TGTGCCAGCAGCCTTACAGGGACGAGCTCTGGAAACACCATATATTTT. Protein: CASSLTGTSSGNTIYF.

As DNA, the CDR3 is TGTGCCACCTCAGGGGGACAGGGGAACACTGAAGCTTTCTTT. Translation gives CATSGGQGNTEAFF. The V and J genes are TRBV27 and TRBJ1-1; 9 positions match TRBD1. Trimming cost V 10 bases and J 1 base; bases outside gene matches: 7. Germline-derived CDR1 and CDR2 are MNHEY and SMNVEV (reference sequence). The length of the CDR3 is 14 residues.

The chain recombines TRBV6-4 with TRBJ2-7; 9 bases align to TRBD1. V trimming: 6 bases; J trimming: 0 bases; junction bases outside the gene matches: 6. Germline CDR1 reads MRHNA; CDR2 reads SNTAGT. The CDR3 consists of 15 residues. CDR3 bases: TGTGCCAGCAGCTTCCGGGACAGGGACTCCTACGAGCAGTACTTC. This gives the protein CASSFRDRDSYEQYF.

The chain carries TRBV5-6 and TRBJ2-1; TRBD2 is a possible D gene (6 bases). The CDR3 contains 14 residues. Germline CDR1 is SGHDT and CDR2 is YYEEEE. V shed 4 bases and J shed 4 bases, with 12 bases lying between them. The CDR3 DNA sequence: TGTGCCAGCAGCCCCGGGACTCAATACAATGAGCAGTTCTTC. It translates to CASSPGTQYNEQFF.

This clone was seen more than once but under ten times. The V and J genes are TRBV7-9 and TRBJ2-5; 8 bases map to TRBD2. This CDR3 is 15 amino acids long. CDR1 and CDR2 (germline): SEHNR, FQNEAQ (reference sequence). V was clipped by 2 bases and J by 1 base; unmatched bases: 3. The CDR3 protein is CASSLPGGSQETQYF. For the CDR3, the DNA is TGTGCCAGCAGCTTACCGGGGGGGAGCCAAGAGACCCAGTACTTC.

This chain joins TRBV12-5 and TRBJ2-7; D could derive from TRBD1 or TRBD2 (5 bases each). Germline CDR1 LGHNT, CDR2 FRNRAP. The CDR3 is 16 residues long. Trimming shortened V by 3 bases and J by 2 bases, and 17 bases separated the two germline ends. CDR3 nucleotide sequence: TGTGCTAGTGGTTTTGGGGCTGGGGCGGGTGCCTACGAGCAGTACTTC. This sequence encodes CASGFGAGAGAYEQYF.

The chain combines TRBV15 with TRBJ2-7; a weak D match, TRBD2 (6 bases). There are 14 residues in the CDR3. CDR1 is LNHNV, CDR2 YYDKDF, per germline (reference sequence). V shed 1 base and J shed 3 bases, with 10 bases lying between them. CDR3 loop: CATSRAGLNYEQYF. The DNA for the CDR3 is TGTGCCACCAGCAGAGCGGGACTCAACTACGAGCAGTACTTC.

The chain has TRBV9 and TRBJ1-3, with 10 bases identical to TRBD1. Germline CDR1 and CDR2: SGDLS and YYNGEE. The CDR3 runs 16 residues. J was trimmed by 1 base and V by 4 bases; bases with no gene match: 5. The CDR3 DNA reads as TGTGCCAGCAGCAAATGGACAGGGGGTTCTGGAAACACCATATATTTT. As protein: CASSKWTGGSGNTIYF.

The rearrangement links TRBV16 to TRBJ2-1; tentatively, D is TRBD1 (6 bases). CDR1 and CDR2 from the germline V gene are KGHSY and FQNENV. The V end lost 0 bases, the J end lost 1 base, and 7 bases lay between the germline ends. The CDR3 runs to 15 residues. CDR3 DNA: TGTGCCAGCAGCCAATCCAGGGGATCCTACAATGAGCAGTTCTTC. This codes for CASSQSRGSYNEQFF.

V usage is TRBV5-1 and J usage is TRBJ1-2; tentatively, D is TRBD1 (5 bases). The CDR3 is 14 amino acids. The germline V gene has CDR1 SGHRS and CDR2 YFSETQ. V lost 4 bases, J lost 11 bases, and 21 bases lay in between. The CDR3 region is CASSPPGTDGGYTF. CDR3 bases: TGCGCCAGCAGCCCTCCCGGGACTGATGGTGGGTACACCTTC.

The chain links TRBV6-1 to TRBJ1-1; D might be TRBD1 (5 bases). The CDR3 extends over 13 amino acids. Trimming cost V 6 bases and J 1 base, with 9 bases left between them. Germline V gene lookup returns CDR1 MNHNS and CDR2 SASEGT. CDR3 region: CASRPRANTEAFF. CDR3 coding DNA: TGTGCCAGCAGACCCAGGGCGAACACTGAAGCTTTCTTT.

The chain employs TRBV9 and TRBJ2-1, with 12 bases that match TRBD2. Germline loops: CDR1 SGDLS, CDR2 YYNGEE. The CDR3 is 17 residues long. V gave up 1 base and J gave up 1 base; unmatched junction bases: 3. The DNA for the CDR3 is TGTGCCAGCAGCGTACCGGGACTAGCGGGTTCCTACAATGAGCAGTTCTTC. Translation gives CASSVPGLAGSYNEQFF.

The gene calls are TRBV28 and TRBJ1-3; weak D call: TRBD1 (5 bases). Trimming cost V 7 bases and J 7 bases, with 14 bases left between them. The V gene's germline CDR1 is MDHEN and CDR2 SYDVKM. The CDR3 loop spans 13 amino acids. The CDR3 loop is CASKAGLGNTIYF. The CDR3 coding sequence is TGTGCCAGCAAGGCGGGACTAGGGAACACCATATATTTT.

The chain uses TRBV27 and TRBJ2-1; 13 bases match TRBD2. Germline lookup yields CDR1 MNHEY and CDR2 SMNVEV (reference sequence). CDR3 length equals 15 residues. The V and J ends lost 2 bases and 6 bases, in that order; junction bases with no gene match: 1. The CDR3 DNA reads TGTGCCAGCAGTTTAGGGACTAGCGGGACCAATGAGCAGTTCTTC. Translated: CASSLGTSGTNEQFF.

The chain couples TRBV14 to TRBJ2-7; 9 nucleotides agree with TRBD2. This CDR3 has 14 residues. The V gene's germline CDR1 is SGHDN and CDR2 FVKESK. The J segment lost 7 bases and the V segment lost 4 bases, leaving 8 bases of the junction unmatched. CDR3 coding DNA: TGTGCCAGCAGCCTAGCGGGGGCCCTGGGAGAGCAGTACTTC. This gives the protein CASSLAGALGEQYF.

The V gene is TRBV6-1, the J gene TRBJ1-2; D is uncertain. This CDR3 is 13 amino acids long. V lost 8 bases, J lost 5 bases, and 15 bases lay in between. CDR1 is MNHNS and CDR2 is SASEGT in the germline V gene. The CDR3, as DNA: TGTGCCAGCCAAGTCGGGAGCTCATATGGCTACACCTTC. Protein sequence: CASQVGSSYGYTF.

The V call is TRBV7-9, the J call TRBJ2-2; TRBD2 matches 7 bases. The CDR3 totals 15 residues. CDR1 is SEHNR and CDR2 is FQNEAQ in the germline V gene (reference sequence). With 5 bases clipped from V and 6 bases from J, the junction kept 9 bases outside the gene matches. The CDR3 nucleotides read TGTGCCAGCAGCGGCCTGGCGGGAGATCCCGGGGAGCTGTTTTTT. It specifies CASSGLAGDPGELFF.